This TCR beta chain is drawn from a study of beta chain features in type 1 diabetes. This clone was observed at least ten times. Via the markers CD45RO/CCR7/CD25/CD127/CD95/CD27, stem cell-like memory, regulatory, central memory and naive CD4+ cells were sorted. The investigators reverse transcribed all of the isolated RNA, so they sequenced expressed TCRB transcripts. This table comes from immunoSEQ multiplex PCR, and its TCRdb copy is limited to in-frame clones, with some not included. The table lists 300,000 to 450,000 clones, about 12% of them singletons. Germline V gene sequence: CDR1 SQVTM, CDR2 ANQGSEA. CDR3 size: 13 residues. The ends lost 5 bases at V and 8 bases at J; junction bases unmatched: 5.

Specimen: naive CD4+ T cells from blood. The receptor comes from a man between 18 and 35 years old in good health. This chain links TRBV29-1 with TRBJ2-1, with 11 bases fitting TRBD2. As DNA, the CDR3 is TGCAGCGTTTCTAGCGGGAGGAGAGATGAGCAGTTCTTC. Its protein is CSVSSGRRDEQFF.